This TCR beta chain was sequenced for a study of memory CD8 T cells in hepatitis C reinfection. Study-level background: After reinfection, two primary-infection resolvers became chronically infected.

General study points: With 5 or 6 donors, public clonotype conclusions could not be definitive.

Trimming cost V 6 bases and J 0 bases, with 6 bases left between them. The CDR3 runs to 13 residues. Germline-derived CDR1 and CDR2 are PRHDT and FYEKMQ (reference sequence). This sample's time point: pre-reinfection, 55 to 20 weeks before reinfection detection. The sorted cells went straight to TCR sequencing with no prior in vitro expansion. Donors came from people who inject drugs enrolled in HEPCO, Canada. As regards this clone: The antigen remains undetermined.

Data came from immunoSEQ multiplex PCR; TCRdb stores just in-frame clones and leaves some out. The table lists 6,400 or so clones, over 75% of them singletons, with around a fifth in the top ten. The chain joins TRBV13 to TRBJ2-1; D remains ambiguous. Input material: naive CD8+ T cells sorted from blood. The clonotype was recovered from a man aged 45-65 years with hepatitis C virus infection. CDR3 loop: CASRESSYNEQFF. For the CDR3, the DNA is TGTGCCAGCAGGGAGAGCTCCTACAATGAGCAGTTCTTC.